Detailed here is one T cell receptor (beta chain). As processed by the authors: The assay estimated nucleated cells by amplifying reference gene primers. Profiled with immunoSEQ multiplex PCR; TCRdb holds only in-frame clones, not every one. V and J calls and clone size are those listed in that table; D and trimming were worked out from the DNA. The profile covers about 150,000 clones, with about 90% appearing a single time and approximately 0.59% taken by the ten largest. This record belongs to a study of blood T cell repertoires in COVID-19. Background on the study: The United States, Italy and Spain were the sources of the acute and convalescent COVID-19 samples. PBMCs, B-cell-depleted T cells, or T cells were the source of the cDNA or gDNA that made up the material.

Germline V CDR1 and CDR2: LNHDA, SQIVND (reference sequence). The CDR3 sequence is 15 residues long. After removal of 3 bases from V and 3 bases from J, the junction contained 5 bases not matched to a gene. Material for sequencing was peripheral blood. The genes are TRBV19 and TRBJ1-5, with 7 bases that match TRBD1. This sequence was found in a man in his fifties or sixties with acute or convalescent COVID-19. DNA of the CDR3: TGTGCCAGTAGTATTTGGGACAGAGCCAATCAGCCCCAGCATTTT. Encoded protein: CASSIWDRANQPQHF.